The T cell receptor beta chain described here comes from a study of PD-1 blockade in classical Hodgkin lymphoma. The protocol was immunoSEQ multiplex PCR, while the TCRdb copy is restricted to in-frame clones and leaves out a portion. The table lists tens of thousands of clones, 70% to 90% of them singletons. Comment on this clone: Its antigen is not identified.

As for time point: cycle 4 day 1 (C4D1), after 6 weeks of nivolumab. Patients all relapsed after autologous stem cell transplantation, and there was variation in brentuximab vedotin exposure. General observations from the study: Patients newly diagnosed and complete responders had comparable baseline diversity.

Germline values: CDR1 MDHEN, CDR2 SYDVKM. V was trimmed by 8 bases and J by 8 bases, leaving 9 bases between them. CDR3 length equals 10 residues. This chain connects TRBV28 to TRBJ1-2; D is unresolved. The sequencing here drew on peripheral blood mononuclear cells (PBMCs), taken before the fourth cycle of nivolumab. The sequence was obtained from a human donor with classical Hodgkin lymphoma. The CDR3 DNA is TGTGCCAGCCGGGATCTCGGCTACACCTTC. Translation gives CASRDLGYTF.